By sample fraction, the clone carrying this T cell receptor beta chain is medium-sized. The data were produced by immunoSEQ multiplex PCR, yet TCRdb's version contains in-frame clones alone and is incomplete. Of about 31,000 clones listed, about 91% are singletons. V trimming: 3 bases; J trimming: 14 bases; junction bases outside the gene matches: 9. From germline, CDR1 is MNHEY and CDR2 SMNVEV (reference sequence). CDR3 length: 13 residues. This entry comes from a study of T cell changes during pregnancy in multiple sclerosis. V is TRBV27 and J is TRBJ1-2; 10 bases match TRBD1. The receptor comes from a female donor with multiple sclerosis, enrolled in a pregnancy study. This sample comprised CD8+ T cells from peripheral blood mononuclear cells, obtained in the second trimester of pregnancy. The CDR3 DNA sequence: TGTGCCAGCAGTTTCCCGGGACAGGGGCCCCTGACCTTC. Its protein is CASSFPGQGPLTF.